The clone carrying this TCR beta chain was counted a few times. Its antigen is as yet unknown. These data originate in a study of cytomegalovirus exposure and HLA in healthy donors. Trimming took off 1 base at V and 5 bases at J, with 18 bases between the two ends. Germline V gives CDR1 LGHNA, CDR2 YNFKEQ. The CDR3 spans 16 residues. Study-level results: Links to common viral pathogens appeared, in a later analysis, for several of the most significant clusters.

This PCR relied on a set of 60 Vbeta primers and 13 Jbeta primers. The method was immunoSEQ multiplex PCR; TCRdb's version includes in-frame clones alone and lacks a portion of them. The sample includes about 100,000 clones, 65% to 80% of them seen just once. The receptor was isolated from a woman aged 18-29 years in good health and CMV-seropositive. The source material was PBMCs. V gene TRBV4-2 combines with J gene TRBJ2-7; D is perhaps TRBD1 (5 bases). The CDR3 region is CASSQVTGQGGDEQYF. The CDR3 DNA follows: TGTGCCAGCAGCCAAGTGACGGGCCAGGGCGGAGACGAGCAGTACTTC.